The following is a T cell receptor (beta chain) sequence with its context. The antigen is unknown. The data were taken from a study of CD8 T cells in ankylosing spondylitis. Regarding the study as a whole: Before this, some motif variants had been reported in reactive arthritis synovial fluid and blood. Disease-linked clones were reportedly significantly enriched in matched ankylosing spondylitis synovial fluid. Seven to nine highly homologous variants made up a TCR beta motif that seemed to typify ankylosing spondylitis blood. Disease-linked clones bore a CD8+ phenotype and were relatively rare in peripheral blood.

The V segment lost 6 bases and the J segment 1 base; nucleotides outside the gene matches: 13. This CDR3 spans 18 amino acids. CDR1 and CDR2 (germline): MNHEY, SMNVEV (reference sequence). By quantitative 5'-RACE with molecular barcodes, the TCR beta libraries were made. MiXCR, run by TCRdb on the 5' RACE reads, gives a single entry per CDR3 protein. The top ten clones hold just over 0.5% of a sample with about 840,000 distinct CDR3 sequences, about 12% of them seen once. Material for sequencing was blood, either unsorted or a sorted T cell fraction (not recorded which). V and J are TRBV27 and TRBJ2-7; the match to TRBD2 covers 12 bases. This clonotype was obtained from a male donor with ankylosing spondylitis. CDR3 region: CASSYSGTSGPLSYEQYF. CDR3 nucleotides: TGTGCCAGCAGCTACTCCGGGACTAGCGGGCCGCTATCCTACGAGCAGTACTTC.